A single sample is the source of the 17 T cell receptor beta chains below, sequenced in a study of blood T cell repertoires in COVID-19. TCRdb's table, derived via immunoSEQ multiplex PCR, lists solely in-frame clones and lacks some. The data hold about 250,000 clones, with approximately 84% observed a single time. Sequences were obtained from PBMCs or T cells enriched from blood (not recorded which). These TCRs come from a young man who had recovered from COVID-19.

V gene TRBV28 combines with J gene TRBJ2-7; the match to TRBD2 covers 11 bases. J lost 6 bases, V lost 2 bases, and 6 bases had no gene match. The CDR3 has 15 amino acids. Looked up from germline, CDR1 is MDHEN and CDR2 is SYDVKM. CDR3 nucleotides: TGTGCCAGCAGTTTAAGACTAGCGGGACAGGCCGAGCAGTACTTC. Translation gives CASSLRLAGQAEQYF.

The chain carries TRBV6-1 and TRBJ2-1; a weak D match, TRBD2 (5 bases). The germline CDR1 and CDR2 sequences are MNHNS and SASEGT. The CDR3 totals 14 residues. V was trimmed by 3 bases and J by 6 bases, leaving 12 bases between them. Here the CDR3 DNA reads TGTGCCAGCAGTGACCGAGCGGATCCCAATGAGCAGTTCTTC. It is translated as CASSDRADPNEQFF.

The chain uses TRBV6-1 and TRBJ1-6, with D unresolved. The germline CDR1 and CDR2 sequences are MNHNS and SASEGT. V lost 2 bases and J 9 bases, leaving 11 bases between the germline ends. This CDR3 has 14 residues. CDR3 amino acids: CASSERGKGSPLHF. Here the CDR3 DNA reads TGTGCCAGCAGTGAAAGAGGCAAAGGTTCACCCCTCCACTTT.

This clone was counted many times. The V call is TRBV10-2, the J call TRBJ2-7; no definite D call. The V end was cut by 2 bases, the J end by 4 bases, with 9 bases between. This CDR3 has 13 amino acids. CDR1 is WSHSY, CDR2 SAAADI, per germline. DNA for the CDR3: TGCGCCAGCAGTGAGCCGGTTACTTACGAGCAGTACTTC. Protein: CASSEPVTYEQYF.

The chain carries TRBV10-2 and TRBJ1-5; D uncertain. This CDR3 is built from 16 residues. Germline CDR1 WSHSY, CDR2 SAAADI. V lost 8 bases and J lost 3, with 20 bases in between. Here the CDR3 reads CASDSRWSRLNQPQHF. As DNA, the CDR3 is TGCGCCAGCGACTCCCGTTGGAGCAGACTCAATCAGCCCCAGCATTTT.

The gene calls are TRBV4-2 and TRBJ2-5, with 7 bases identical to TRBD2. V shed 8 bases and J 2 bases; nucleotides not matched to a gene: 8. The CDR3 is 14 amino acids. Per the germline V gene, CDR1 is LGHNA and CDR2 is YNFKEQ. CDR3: CASSTGTTQETQYF. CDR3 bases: TGTGCCAGCTCAACCGGGACTACACAAGAGACCCAGTACTTC.

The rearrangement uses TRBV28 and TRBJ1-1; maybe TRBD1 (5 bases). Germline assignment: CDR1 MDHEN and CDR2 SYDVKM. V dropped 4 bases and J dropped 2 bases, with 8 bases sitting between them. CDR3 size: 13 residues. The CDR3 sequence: CASSSTENTEAFF. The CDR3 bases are TGTGCCAGCAGTTCGACAGAAAACACTGAAGCTTTCTTT. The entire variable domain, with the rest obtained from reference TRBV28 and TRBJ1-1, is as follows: DVKVTQSSRYLVKRTGEKVFLECVQDMDHENMFWYRQDPGLGLRLIYFSYDVKMKEKGDIPEGYSVSREKKERFSLILESASTNQTSMYLCASSSTENTEAFFGQGTRLTVV.

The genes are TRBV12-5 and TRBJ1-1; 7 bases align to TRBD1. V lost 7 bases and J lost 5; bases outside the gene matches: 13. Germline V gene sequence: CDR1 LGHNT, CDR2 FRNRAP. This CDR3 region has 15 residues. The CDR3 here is CASAQRTGVETEAFF. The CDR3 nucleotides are TGTGCTAGTGCCCAGAGGACAGGTGTGGAAACTGAAGCTTTCTTT.

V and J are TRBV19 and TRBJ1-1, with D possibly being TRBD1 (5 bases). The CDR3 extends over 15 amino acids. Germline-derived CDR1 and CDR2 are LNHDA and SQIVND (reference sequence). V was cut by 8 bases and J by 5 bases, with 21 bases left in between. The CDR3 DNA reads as TGTGCCAGTCAACGTGAGCAGGGTTTGATAACTGAAGCTTTCTTT. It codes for CASQREQGLITEAFF.

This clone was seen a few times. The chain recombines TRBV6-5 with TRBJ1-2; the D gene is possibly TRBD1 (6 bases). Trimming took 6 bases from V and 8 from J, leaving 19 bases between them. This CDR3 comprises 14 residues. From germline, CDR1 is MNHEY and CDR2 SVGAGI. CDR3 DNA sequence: TGTGCCAGCAGGTTATCGACAGGCCACGACGGCTACACCTTC. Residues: CASRLSTGHDGYTF.

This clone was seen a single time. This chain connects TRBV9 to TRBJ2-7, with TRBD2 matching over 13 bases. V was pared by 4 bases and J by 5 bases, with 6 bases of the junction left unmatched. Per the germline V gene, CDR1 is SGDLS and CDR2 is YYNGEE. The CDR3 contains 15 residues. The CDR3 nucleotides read TGTGCCAGCAGCCCAAGGACTAGCGGGAGCAACGAGCAGTACTTC. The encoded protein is CASSPRTSGSNEQYF.

In nucleotides, the CDR3 is TGTGCCATCCTGATTGGACAGGGAAACTATGGCTACACCTTC. Translating gives CAILIGQGNYGYTF. The chain is built from TRBV7-9 and TRBJ1-2; 8 bases match TRBD1. V was pared by 10 bases and J by 2 bases, with 9 bases of the junction left unmatched. Germline CDR1 SEHNR, CDR2 FQNEAQ (reference sequence). The CDR3 runs to 14 residues. Variable domain in full (rest from reference TRBV7-9 and TRBJ1-2): DTGVSQNPRHKITKRGQNVTFRCDPISEHNRLYWYRQTLGQGPEFLTYFQNEAQLEKSRLLSDRFSAERPKGSFSTLEIQRTEQGDSAMYLCAILIGQGNYGYTFGSGTRLTVV.

The CDR3 sequence: CASSLGQVPNEQFF. The CDR3 coding sequence is TGTGCCAGCAGCTTAGGACAGGTCCCCAATGAGCAGTTCTTC. This chain links TRBV7-9 with TRBJ2-1; the D gene is possibly TRBD1 (6 bases). The ends were cut back, 1 base at V and 6 bases at J, with 10 bases in the middle. CDR3 length: 14 amino acids. Germline assignment: CDR1 SEHNR and CDR2 FQNEAQ (reference sequence).

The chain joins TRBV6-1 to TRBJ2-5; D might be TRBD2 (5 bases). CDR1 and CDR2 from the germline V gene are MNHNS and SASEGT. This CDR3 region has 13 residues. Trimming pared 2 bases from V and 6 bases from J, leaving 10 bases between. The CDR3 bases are TGTGCCAGCAGTGAATCTAGCATGAAGACCCAGTACTTC. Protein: CASSESSMKTQYF.

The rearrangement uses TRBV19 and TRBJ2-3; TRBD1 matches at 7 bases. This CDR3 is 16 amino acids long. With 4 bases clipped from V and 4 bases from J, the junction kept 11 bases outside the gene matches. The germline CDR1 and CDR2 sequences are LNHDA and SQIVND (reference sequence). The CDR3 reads CASSKTPQGSADTQYF. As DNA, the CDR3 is TGTGCCAGTAGTAAAACGCCACAGGGGAGTGCAGATACGCAGTATTTT.

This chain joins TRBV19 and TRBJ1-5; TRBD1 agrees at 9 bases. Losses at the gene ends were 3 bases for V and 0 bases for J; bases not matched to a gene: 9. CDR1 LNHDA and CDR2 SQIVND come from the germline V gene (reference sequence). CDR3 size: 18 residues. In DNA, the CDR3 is TGTGCCAGTAGTATGGTTGGGACAGGGTTCTATAGCAATCAGCCCCAGCATTTT. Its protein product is CASSMVGTGFYSNQPQHF.

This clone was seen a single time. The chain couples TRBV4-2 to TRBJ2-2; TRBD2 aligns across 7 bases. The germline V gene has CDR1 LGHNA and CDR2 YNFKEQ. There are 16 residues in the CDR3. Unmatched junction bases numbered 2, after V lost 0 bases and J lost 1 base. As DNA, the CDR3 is TGTGCCAGCAGCCAAGATGCGGGAGTGAACACCGGGGAGCTGTTTTTT. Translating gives CASSQDAGVNTGELFF.